One and the same sample provided the 30 T cell receptor beta chains below, sequenced in a study of breast tumors, draining lymph nodes, adjacent tissues. TCRdb called the multiplex PCR reads again in MiXCR, with one record for every CDR3 protein. The sample lists about 110,000 distinct CDR3 sequences; about 31% were seen once. Breast cancer patients provided tissue from their axillary draining lymph nodes. The sample taken for sequencing was axillary lymph node tissue. The receptors come from a female donor with breast cancer. Some clones in this sample may be carry-over from other donors' samples.

Comment on this clonotype: One end of the junction is discordant with germline, which a read error may explain. This chain connects TRBV11-2 to TRBJ2-7; tentatively, D is TRBD1 (6 bases). The V gene's germline CDR1 is SGHAT and CDR2 FQNNGV. The CDR3 extends over 13 amino acids. CDR3 loop: CASSLGTASEQCF. CDR3 in DNA: TGTGCCAGCAGCTTAGGGACAGCCTCCGAGCAGTGCTTC.

There are many counts of this clonotype. V and J are TRBV28 and TRBJ2-7; D gene unclear. The V and J ends lost 7 bases and 3 bases respectively, with 13 bases between them. This CDR3 has 13 amino acids. In germline, CDR1 is MDHEN, CDR2 SYDVKM. CDR3 residues: CASTLLQGYEQYF. CDR3 sequence (DNA): TGTGCCAGCACCTTGCTACAAGGCTACGAGCAGTACTTC.

This clonotype has ten or more counts. This may stem from a read error, because a much larger clone lies one nucleotide away. The chain recombines TRBV20-1 with TRBJ2-7, with TRBD2 matching over 8 bases. Germline lookup yields CDR1 DFQATT and CDR2 SNEGSKA (reference sequence). Trimming at V came to 3 bases and at J to 6 bases, leaving 28 bases not matched to a gene. This CDR3 spans 20 amino acids. CDR3 region: CSASLPMGGAGLGLRSEQYF. CDR3 DNA sequence: TGCAGTGCTAGTTTACCTATGGGCGGTGCGGGACTAGGACTTCGAAGCGAGCAGTACTTC.

This clonotype was picked up many times. The V gene is TRBV29-1, the J gene TRBJ2-3; D is possibly TRBD2 (5 bases). This CDR3 has 15 amino acids. Germline CDR1 reads SQVTM; CDR2 reads ANQGSEA. Trimming removed 5 bases from V and 1 base from J, with 16 bases in between. The CDR3 loop reads CSVFSGIPRTDTQYF. The CDR3 DNA sequence: TGCAGCGTTTTTTCGGGGATCCCGCGCACAGATACGCAGTATTTT.

This clonotype appeared a single time. The chain links TRBV29-1 to TRBJ1-2; D may be TRBD1 (6 bases). V dropped 8 bases and J dropped 8 bases, with 12 bases sitting between them. This CDR3 is built from 10 residues. In germline, CDR1 is SQVTM, CDR2 ANQGSEA. As DNA, the CDR3 is TGCAGCTCTACCGGGACAGGCTACACCTTC. It codes for CSSTGTGYTF.

This clonotype was picked up many times. The chain has TRBV11-2 and TRBJ2-7; weak D call: TRBD2 (6 bases). Between the trimmed V and J ends, which lost 6 bases and 2 bases, there was a span of 17 bases. Germline V gene sequence: CDR1 SGHAT, CDR2 FQNNGV. The CDR3 length is 15 residues. CDR3 coding DNA: TGTGCCAGCAGTCACTCCGGGGGAAACGCCTACGAGCAGTACTTC. Its translation is CASSHSGGNAYEQYF.

The CDR3: CASSVSGMAGTGPTNEQFF. The CDR3 DNA is TGTGCCAGCAGCGTTTCGGGAATGGCCGGGACAGGGCCGACCAATGAGCAGTTCTTC. The V call is TRBV9, the J call TRBJ2-1; 9 nucleotides align to TRBD1. J was trimmed by 6 bases and V by 2 bases; bases with no gene match: 18. This CDR3 is built from 19 residues. Germline CDR1 reads SGDLS; CDR2 reads YYNGEE.

At least ten counts were recorded for this clonotype. The gene calls are TRBV4-1 and TRBJ2-2; 8 bases are shared with TRBD1. V was pared by 4 bases and J by 0 bases, with 4 bases of the junction left unmatched. From germline, CDR1 is MGHRA and CDR2 YSYEKL. This CDR3 spans 16 amino acids. As DNA, the CDR3 is TGCGCCAGCAGCCGGACAGGGCGCACGAACACCGGGGAGCTGTTTTTT. This sequence encodes CASSRTGRTNTGELFF.

This clonotype was recorded at least ten times. This sequence joins TRBV24-1 and TRBJ2-3; 10 bases match TRBD1. The CDR3 contains 16 residues. V trimming: 4 bases; J trimming: 1 base; junction bases outside the gene matches: 4. Germline-derived CDR1 and CDR2 are KGHDR and SFDVKD. CDR3 residues: CATSEAGTGGTDTQYF. The CDR3 DNA reads as TGTGCCACCAGTGAGGCCGGGACAGGGGGCACAGATACGCAGTATTTT.

This clonotype was recorded a few times. The gene calls are TRBV5-4 and TRBJ1-1; tentative D call: TRBD1 (6 bases). The V end was cut by 7 bases, the J end by 3 bases, with 19 bases between. CDR3 length: 15 amino acids. Germline V gives CDR1 SGHNT, CDR2 YYREEE (reference sequence). As DNA, the CDR3 is TGTGCCAGCCGAGCGGGGGGCGCAGGGGACACTGAAGCTTTCTTT. Translating gives CASRAGGAGDTEAFF. Combining the CDR3 with reference TRBV5-4 and TRBJ1-1 gives the whole variable domain ETGVTQSPTHLIKTRGQQVTLRCSSQSGHNTVSWYQQALGQGPQFIFQYYREEENGRGNFPPRFSGLQFPNYSSELNVNALELDDSALYLCASRAGGAGDTEAFFGQGTRLTVV.

There are many counts of this clonotype. The chain links TRBV7-3 to TRBJ2-2; TRBD2 matches at 10 bases. CDR3 length: 17 amino acids. The junction had 11 bases not matched to a gene; V was cut back by 5 bases and J by 5 bases. Germline CDR1 SGHTA, CDR2 FQGTGA. The CDR3 nucleotides read TGTGCCAGCAGCCCCCGGGGGTGGACTAGCGGTACCGGGGAGCTGTTTTTT. Translated: CASSPRGWTSGTGELFF.

About this clonotype itself: With a much larger clone just one base away, this may be a read error. The chain links TRBV19 to TRBJ1-6; a possible D gene is TRBD1 (6 bases). Germline values: CDR1 LNHDA, CDR2 SQIVND (reference sequence). The CDR3 has 18 amino acids. The CDR3 DNA follows: TGTGCCAGTAGTATCAGTACCCCAGGGGCCTTCTATAATTCACCCCCCCACTTT. Protein sequence: CASSISTPGAFYNSPPHF.

This clonotype was observed many times. The chain carries TRBV14 and TRBJ2-5; the match to TRBD1 covers 8 bases. V trimming: 5 bases; J trimming: 5 bases; junction bases outside the gene matches: 7. CDR1 and CDR2 (germline): SGHDN, FVKESK. The CDR3 covers 14 residues. CDR3 DNA sequence: TGTGCCAGCAGCATATGGACAGGGTCCGAGACCCAGTACTTC. This codes for CASSIWTGSETQYF.

The gene calls are TRBV6-6 and TRBJ1-1; D is unresolved. CDR3 length: 13 amino acids. V gave up 5 bases and J gave up 4 bases, with 11 bases separating them. Looked up from germline, CDR1 is MNHNY and CDR2 is SVGAGI (reference sequence). CDR3 sequence (DNA): TGTGCCAGCAGTGACATGTGGAGCACTGAAGCTTTCTTT. Amino acid sequence: CASSDMWSTEAFF.

This chain uses TRBV2 with TRBJ1-2, with TRBD1 matching over 7 bases. Germline V gene data show CDR1 as SNHLY and CDR2 as FYNNEI. The CDR3 is 12 residues long. Trimming removed 5 bases from V and 6 bases from J; junction bases left unmatched: 3. For the CDR3, the DNA is TGTGCCAGCAGTTGGGACAGTAATGGCTACACCTTC. The encoded protein is CASSWDSNGYTF.

Many counts were recorded for this clonotype. V and J are TRBV7-8 and TRBJ2-5; 12 bases match TRBD2. This CDR3 has 16 amino acids. Trimming removed 4 bases from V and 5 bases from J; junction bases left unmatched: 8. Per germline, CDR1 SGHVS and CDR2 FQNEAQ. The CDR3 DNA sequence: TGTGCCAGCAGCTACTTGACTAGCGGGGGTAGTGAGACCCAGTACTTC. Translated, it gives CASSYLTSGGSETQYF.

This clonotype was detected ten times or more. The V gene is TRBV27, the J gene TRBJ1-6; 9 bases match TRBD1. V shed 2 bases and J 10 bases; nucleotides not matched to a gene: 6. CDR3 length: 15 amino acids. CDR1 is MNHEY, CDR2 SMNVEV, per germline (reference sequence). In nucleotides, the CDR3 is TGTGCCAGCAGTTTAACTGGACAGGGGATCTCACCCCTCCACTTT. It codes for CASSLTGQGISPLHF.

The table lists this clonotype with many counts. The DNA of the CDR3 is TGTGCCATCGCCCTGGACAGGGTGGGGGAGACCCAGTACTTC. It encodes CAIALDRVGETQYF. The V and J genes are TRBV10-3 and TRBJ2-5; 8 bases fit TRBD1. Germline V CDR1 and CDR2: ENHRY, SYGVKD. Unmatched junction bases numbered 10, after V lost 8 bases and J lost 5 bases. The length of the CDR3 is 14 residues.

CDR3 region: CASSLGLPDRLVQFF. Written as DNA, the CDR3 is TGTGCCAGCAGCTTAGGACTCCCGGACAGGCTTGTGCAGTTCTTC. This chain connects TRBV7-9 to TRBJ2-1; 7 bases are a match to TRBD1. V gave up 1 base and J gave up 12 bases; unmatched junction bases: 12. Germline lookup yields CDR1 SEHNR and CDR2 FQNEAQ (reference sequence). The CDR3 is 15 amino acids.

This clonotype was seen at least ten times. The chain links TRBV3-1 to TRBJ2-6; D is uncertain. CDR1 LGHDT and CDR2 YNNKEL come from the germline V gene (reference sequence). The V end lost 4 bases, the J end lost 0 bases, and 7 bases lay between the germline ends. The CDR3 runs 15 residues. The CDR3 is CASSPRFSGANVLTF. The CDR3 nucleotides read TGTGCCAGCAGCCCCCGGTTCTCTGGGGCCAACGTCCTGACTTTC.

A remark on this clonotype: One junction end disagrees with the germline gene, perhaps due to a read error. In DNA form, the CDR3 reads TGTGCCAGTAGTACCCTCCCGGGGGGCCATACTGGAGCTTTCTTT. Translating it yields CASSTLPGGHTGAFF. The chain is built from TRBV19 and TRBJ1-1; perhaps TRBD1 as D (6 bases). From germline, CDR1 is LNHDA and CDR2 SQIVND (reference sequence). The length of the CDR3 is 15 residues. Combining the CDR3 with reference TRBV19 and TRBJ1-1 gives the whole variable domain DGGITQSPKYLFRKEGQNVTLSCEQNLNHDAMYWYRQDPGQGLRLIYYSQIVNDFQKGDIAEGYSVSREKKESFPLTVTSAQKNPTAFYLCASSTLPGGHTGAFFGQGTRLTVV.

Ten or more counts support this clonotype. The V and J genes are TRBV11-1 and TRBJ1-6; D not resolved. V was pared by 5 bases and J by 6 bases, with 11 bases between. The CDR3 spans 14 residues. CDR1 is SGHAT, CDR2 FQDESV, per germline (reference sequence). DNA of the CDR3: TGTGCCAGCAGCAACGTGAATCCTAATTCACCCCTCCACTTT. Residues: CASSNVNPNSPLHF.

This clonotype occurred many times. The chain links TRBV4-1 to TRBJ2-3; D remains unclear. The CDR3 runs 15 residues. Trimming removed 0 bases at V and 2 bases at J, with 9 bases between. Germline-derived CDR1 and CDR2 are MGHRA and YSYEKL. This CDR3 is CASSQDPGVTDTQYF. CDR3 nucleotide sequence: TGCGCCAGCAGCCAAGATCCAGGAGTCACAGATACGCAGTATTTT.

This clonotype was found a few times. A read error is possible here, since a much larger clone lies one base away. The chain has TRBV13 and TRBJ1-2; D uncertain. The CDR3 is 13 residues long. Trimming took 2 bases from V and 5 from J, leaving 9 bases between them. CDR1 and CDR2 (germline): PRHDT, FYEKMQ (reference sequence). The CDR3 here is CASSLLSGYGYTF. The CDR3 coding sequence is TGTGCCAGCAGCTTACTGTCGGGGTATGGCTACACCTTC.

At least ten counts were recorded for this clonotype. The chain employs TRBV14 and TRBJ1-6, with a possible D match to TRBD1 (5 bases). V lost 3 bases, J lost 7 bases, and 10 bases lay in between. Germline CDR1 reads SGHDN; CDR2 reads FVKESK. The CDR3 sequence is 14 residues long. The CDR3: CASSHRGRNSPLHF. DNA for the CDR3: TGTGCCAGCAGCCACCGGGGCCGCAATTCACCCCTCCACTTT.

This clonotype was observed at least ten times. The rearrangement links TRBV7-3 to TRBJ2-1; weak D call: TRBD2 (6 bases). V was pared by 2 bases and J by 3 bases, with 8 bases between. Germline loops: CDR1 SGHTA, CDR2 FQGTGA. The CDR3 is made up of 14 amino acids. This CDR3 reads CASSLGGVYNEQFF. Here the CDR3 DNA reads TGTGCCAGCAGCTTAGGCGGGGTCTACAATGAGCAGTTCTTC.

At least ten counts were recorded for this clonotype. The chain joins TRBV2 to TRBJ2-1; TRBD2 matches 16 bases. V gave up 6 bases and J gave up 4 bases; unmatched junction bases: 6. Germline V lookup: CDR1 SNHLY, CDR2 FYNNEI. This CDR3 is built from 17 residues. DNA of the CDR3: TGTGCCAGCAGCGGGACTAGCGGGAGGGATACTTACAATGAGCAGTTCTTC. Its translation is CASSGTSGRDTYNEQFF.

This sequence joins TRBV29-1 and TRBJ2-5; D perhaps matches TRBD1 (5 bases). Trimming removed 7 bases from V and 2 bases from J, with 8 bases in between. Germline V gene data show CDR1 as SQVTM and CDR2 as ANQGSEA. The CDR3 has 11 amino acids. This chain's CDR3 is CSGGNQETQYF. The DNA for the CDR3 is TGCAGCGGGGGCAATCAAGAGACCCAGTACTTC.

The gene calls are TRBV9 and TRBJ1-2; D might be TRBD1 (6 bases). CDR1 is SGDLS and CDR2 is YYNGEE in the germline V gene. V was clipped by 0 bases and J by 10 bases, with 22 bases between them. The CDR3 runs 16 residues. The CDR3 coding sequence is TGTGCCAGCAGCGTAGGACGTTCGGGGGCAGACTCTCCCTACACCTTC. This encodes CASSVGRSGADSPYTF.

This clonotype was detected ten times or more. This chain uses TRBV5-1 with TRBJ2-3, with D possibly TRBD2 on 6 matching bases. The CDR3 loop spans 15 amino acids. Germline V gene lookup returns CDR1 SGHRS and CDR2 YFSETQ. V lost 4 bases, J lost 1 base, and 13 bases lay in between. The CDR3 loop is CASSPFTGGTDTQYF. In DNA, the CDR3 is TGCGCCAGCAGCCCTTTTACGGGGGGCACAGATACGCAGTATTTT.